The 11 T cell receptor beta chains reported below all come from one sample, sequenced in a study of T cell responses to AZD1222 COVID-19 vaccine. Using immunoSEQ multiplex PCR, the repertoire was profiled, and TCRdb retains in-frame clones only, with some absent. The data hold tens of thousands of clones, with 90% observed a single time. The sequencing used peripheral blood, collected on day 0 of AZD1222 vaccination. These receptor sequences come from an adult in good health.

Only one count was recorded for this clone. This chain links TRBV11-2 with TRBJ2-7; D could derive from TRBD1 or TRBD2 (5 bases each). The CDR3 runs to 13 residues. Looked up from germline, CDR1 is SGHAT and CDR2 is FQNNGV. V lost 5 bases and J lost 5, with 13 bases in between. The chain's CDR3 is CASSLWGNDEQYF. The CDR3 DNA follows: TGTGCCAGCAGCCTGTGGGGGAACGACGAGCAGTACTTC.

The rearrangement joins TRBV7-9 to TRBJ1-4, with TRBD1 matching 7 bases. Looked up from germline, CDR1 is SEHNR and CDR2 is FQNEAQ (reference sequence). V dropped 5 bases and J dropped 7; count of bases not matched to a gene: 19. The CDR3 loop spans 18 amino acids. CDR3 in DNA: TGTGCCAGCAGCCTGCCCAGGGGAAAGACAGGGATCGGTGAAAAACTGTTTTTT. Translated: CASSLPRGKTGIGEKLFF. The variable domain in full, with the rest retrieved from reference TRBV7-9 and TRBJ1-4, is DTGVSQNPRHKITKRGQNVTFRCDPISEHNRLYWYRQTLGQGPEFLTYFQNEAQLEKSRLLSDRFSAERPKGSFSTLEIQRTEQGDSAMYLCASSLPRGKTGIGEKLFFGSGTQLSVL.

The V and J genes are TRBV4-3 and TRBJ2-7; D gene uncertain. CDR1 and CDR2 (germline): LGHNA, YSLEER. This CDR3 spans 14 amino acids. V was cut by 0 bases and J by 2 bases, with 8 bases left in between. The chain's CDR3 is CASSQDSQTYEQYF. Written as DNA, the CDR3 is TGCGCCAGCAGCCAAGATTCACAGACCTACGAGCAGTACTTC.

The chain is built from TRBV6-5 and TRBJ2-3; no reliable D call. Trimming left V 8 bases short and J 3 bases short, with 18 bases between. CDR1 is MNHEY, CDR2 SVGAGI, per germline. This CDR3 is built from 15 residues. This CDR3 is CASCRALSLTDTQYF. In DNA, the CDR3 is TGTGCCAGCTGCCGGGCCCTTTCTCTGACAGATACGCAGTATTTT.

This chain links TRBV15 with TRBJ2-2, with TRBD1 as a possible D gene (6 bases). CDR3 length: 13 amino acids. The V gene's germline CDR1 is LNHNV and CDR2 YYDKDF (reference sequence). Trimming left V 3 bases short and J 4 bases short, with 6 bases between. CDR3 amino acids: CATSRTGTGELFF. The DNA for the CDR3 is TGTGCCACCAGCAGGACAGGCACCGGGGAGCTGTTTTTT.

CDR3 protein: CASSPKDLSSYEQYF. The CDR3 DNA reads TGTGCCAGCAGCCCGAAGGACCTAAGCTCCTACGAGCAGTACTTC. The rearrangement links TRBV5-4 to TRBJ2-7, with D unresolved. The CDR3 is made up of 15 amino acids. Germline V gives CDR1 SGHNT, CDR2 YYREEE (reference sequence). The V and J ends lost 4 bases and 0 bases respectively, with 14 bases between them.

The chain has TRBV9 and TRBJ1-1; D ambiguous. The CDR3 loop spans 14 amino acids. CDR1 and CDR2 (germline): SGDLS, YYNGEE. Trimming cost V 3 bases and J 1 base, with 10 bases left between them. The CDR3 region has the DNA TGTGCCAGCAGCGACCCCGATGGGAACACTGAAGCTTTCTTT. Its protein product is CASSDPDGNTEAFF.

Ten or more counts support this clone. This chain uses TRBV5-4 with TRBJ1-1; D may be TRBD1 (6 bases). Germline CDR1 reads SGHNT; CDR2 reads YYREEE (reference sequence). V was trimmed by 1 base and J by 2 bases, leaving 9 bases between them. CDR3 length equals 14 residues. The chain's CDR3 is CASSLQGINTEAFF. CDR3 coding DNA: TGTGCCAGCAGCTTGCAGGGGATTAACACTGAAGCTTTCTTT.

The chain is built from TRBV4-1 and TRBJ1-5; perhaps TRBD1 as D (6 bases). V lost 2 bases and J lost 11, with 22 bases in between. The CDR3 totals 16 residues. Germline V lookup: CDR1 MGHRA, CDR2 YSYEKL. DNA for the CDR3: TGCGCCAGCAGCCAAAACCCCACAGGGACTCGAGGGTCCCAGCATTTT. Translated: CASSQNPTGTRGSQHF.

This clone came up a few times. This chain uses TRBV6-5 with TRBJ2-7; D gene ambiguous. The CDR3 spans 15 residues. Germline V lookup: CDR1 MNHEY, CDR2 SVGAGI. Trimming removed 0 bases at V and 0 bases at J, with 9 bases between. The CDR3 DNA is TGTGCCAGCAGTTACTCGAACGGTGTCTCCTACGAGCAGTACTTC. Amino acid sequence: CASSYSNGVSYEQYF.

The CDR3 nucleotides read TGTGCCAGCAGCTTAGGCCGGGGGTCGAACACCGGGGAGCTGTTTTTT. This codes for CASSLGRGSNTGELFF. This rearrangement joins TRBV7-2 to TRBJ2-2, with D maybe TRBD2 (6 bases). Germline CDR1 and CDR2: SGHTA and FQGNSA. V shed 1 base and J shed 0 bases, with 9 bases lying between them. There are 16 residues in the CDR3.